This entry concerns a single T cell receptor beta chain. This CDR3 has 14 residues. V shed 6 bases and J 6 bases; nucleotides not matched to a gene: 7. Germline CDR1 and CDR2: MGHDK and SYGVNS. The data stem from a study of blood T cell repertoires in COVID-19. Background on the study: Donors in the United States, Italy and Spain gave samples during acute or convalescent COVID-19. PBMCs, B-cell-depleted T cells, or T cells were the source of the cDNA or gDNA that made up the material.

Authors' methods: Estimation of nucleated cell counts relied on the amplification of reference gene primers. The protocol was immunoSEQ multiplex PCR, while the TCRdb copy is restricted to in-frame clones and leaves out a portion. That table furnishes V, J and clone size, whereas the DNA furnished D and trimming. This sample has about 410,000 clones, with 70% to 90% found just once. The sample taken for sequencing was peripheral blood. The chain joins TRBV25-1 to TRBJ2-3, with 9 bases identical to TRBD2. The clonotype originates from a woman in her thirties with active or convalescent COVID-19. In DNA form, the CDR3 reads TGTGCCAGCAGGATTAGCGGGAGAGTGGATACGCAGTATTTT. Residues: CASRISGRVDTQYF. The whole variable domain, filled in from reference TRBV25-1 and TRBJ2-3, reads EADIYQTPRYLVIGTGKKITLECSQTMGHDKMYWYQQDPGMELHLIHYSYGVNSTEKGDLSSESTVSRIRTEHFPLTLESARPSHTSQYLCASRISGRVDTQYFGPGTRLTVL.